The rows below give T cell receptor beta chains drawn from one sample of a study of shared clonotypes between healthy human individuals. Assay used: immunoSEQ multiplex PCR; TCRdb lists only in-frame clones, some missing. The sample holds 1 million to 1.3 million clones, roughly 74% seen once. Sequenced material: memory CD4+ T cells from PBMCs. The receptors were gathered from a man aged 18 to 29 in good health. Some clones in this sample may be carry-over from other donors' samples. CDR3s include the opening cysteine and the closing phenylalanine or tryptophan. Rows may omit the clone size; those that give it use once, few, many or a size class.

v_gene	j_gene	abundance	CDR3aa
TRBV4-1	TRBJ1-4	few	CASSPVWTTNEKLFF
TRBV12-5	TRBJ2-3	NA	CASGGGPSTDTQYF
TRBV11-3	TRBJ2-7	few	CASSLDGTMQYF
TRBV28	TRBJ1-3	NA	CASSPGSSGNTIYF
TRBV5-1	TRBJ2-7	NA	CASKYLFGTYEQYF
TRBV6-5	TRBJ1-3	NA	CASSYSTGAGNTIYF
TRBV10-2	TRBJ2-2	NA	CASRRAGELFF
TRBV12-1	TRBJ1-1	few	CASSFHKEGNTEAFF
TRBV11-3	TRBJ2-7	NA	CASSSRSGTSYEQYF
TRBV5-1	TRBJ2-2	NA	CASSRTGSHGELFF
TRBV5-1	TRBJ2-2	NA	CASSLDVSNTGELFF
TRBV2	TRBJ1-1	NA	CASTGQYNTEAFF
TRBV28	TRBJ1-2	NA	CASSPGYGYTF
TRBV28	TRBJ1-1	few	CASRRQGGEAFF
TRBV28	TRBJ2-3	NA	CASSYQVVRDRTDTQYF
TRBV28	TRBJ1-1	NA	CASRGSQGRWTEAFF
TRBV5-1	TRBJ1-3	NA	CASSLIQQGYGNTIYF
TRBV7-9	TRBJ2-1	NA	CASSLGGSSRGEQFF
TRBV19	TRBJ2-4	NA	CASSLSAQLAKNIQYF
TRBV7-9	TRBJ1-1	NA	CASSPRGTAEAFF
TRBV19	TRBJ1-1	NA	CASSISRRAMNTEAFF
TRBV2	TRBJ2-2	NA	CASKMNTGELFF
TRBV30	TRBJ1-5	NA	CAWGYPASNQPQHF
TRBV6-5	TRBJ1-2	NA	CASKTGQLNYGYTF
TRBV28	TRBJ1-2	few	CASSSMTPGQAGSYGYTF
TRBV28	TRBJ1-2	once	CASSLDSYGYTF
TRBV5-4	TRBJ2-7	NA	CASRISGAGSYEQYF
TRBV18	TRBJ2-1	NA	CASSPRAGNEQFF
TRBV19	TRBJ2-5	NA	CASREQGTGETQYF
TRBV27	TRBJ2-3	NA	CASNSGGATDTQYF
TRBV5-1	TRBJ2-1	NA	CASTPTSGRYNEQFF
TRBV28	TRBJ2-1	NA	CASSSLTSGIYNEQFF
TRBV5-4	TRBJ2-2	NA	CASSPRAGGADTGELFF
TRBV14	TRBJ2-3	NA	CASSRLRTGTDTQYF
TRBV10-3	TRBJ2-7	NA	CATLGVAGGPLF
TRBV30	TRBJ1-5	few	CAWSVRQGSNQPQHF
TRBV5-1	TRBJ2-3	NA	CASRKTGGGTDTQYF
TRBV5-1	TRBJ2-7	NA	CASSLCKKNGQPISYEQYF
TRBV11-2	TRBJ1-1	NA	CASSLDLGGTEAFF
TRBV5-1	TRBJ2-1	NA	CASSPSTGYEQFF
TRBV9	TRBJ2-6	few	CASSSNYRAGANVLTF
TRBV30	TRBJ1-5	NA	CAWSRNSNQPQHF
TRBV5-1	TRBJ2-3	NA	CASTSVAGETQYF
TRBV28	TRBJ2-1	NA	CASSLSLGEQFF
TRBV5-1	TRBJ2-7	NA	CASSYTDRAPYEQYF
TRBV2	TRBJ2-6	NA	CASSERTGANVLTF
TRBV27	TRBJ2-3	NA	CASSLRTSGRAGSQYF
TRBV7-8	TRBJ1-5	NA	CASSLNRATLQPQHF
TRBV5-4	TRBJ2-7	NA	CASSLSRATQNYEQYF
TRBV11-2	TRBJ2-5	NA	CASSMRLGRGETQYF